The sample holds many counts of the clone carrying this T cell receptor (beta chain). The antigen is not known. The study recruited healthy Caucasian donors from Russia who were aged roughly 6 to 95. Drawing of peripheral blood yielded about 9.8 milliliters from each donor. For the second PCR, which ran for about 6 to 11 cycles, a sample-barcoded 5' primer and a J-beta primer mix were used. TCRdb independently ran MiXCR on the 5' RACE reads; one entry per CDR3 protein. Of hundreds of thousands of distinct CDR3 sequences in the sample, about 32% are singletons; the top ten hold 15%. The source of the sample is a study of blood T cells in healthy people across ages. Findings and caveats of the study: From one million sequenced T cells, diversity estimates were lower bounds.

Germline V gene sequence: CDR1 SEHNR, CDR2 FQNEAQ (reference sequence). The V gene lost 1 base and the J gene lost 5 bases, with 9 bases spanning the gap. This CDR3 comprises 14 residues. This chain joins TRBV7-9 and TRBJ2-1, with D tentatively TRBD2 (5 bases). The receptor was derived from a woman of 80 years or more in good health. Sequenced input: blood. The CDR3 region is CASSLVPGNNEQFF. The CDR3 DNA follows: TGTGCCAGCAGCTTAGTCCCGGGGAACAATGAGCAGTTCTTC.